The 18 T cell receptor beta chains given below trace back to one sample, sequenced in a study of cytomegalovirus exposure and HLA in healthy donors. Primers for the PCR totalled 60 Vbeta and 13 Jbeta. Some clones are missing from TCRdb's copy, which holds only in-frame ones; the method was immunoSEQ multiplex PCR. The table includes over 120,000 clones, roughly 80% detected once. The sequenced sample consisted of PBMCs. These receptors all stem from a woman aged 30 to 39 in good health and CMV-seronegative.

The V and J genes are TRBV6-6 and TRBJ2-5; TRBD1 might be the D (5 bases). Per germline, CDR1 MNHNY and CDR2 SVGAGI (reference sequence). This CDR3 region has 13 residues. V lost 4 bases and J 2 bases, leaving 8 bases between the germline ends. The CDR3 DNA reads as TGTGCCAGCAGTTCCACAGGTCAAGAGACCCAGTACTTC. It specifies CASSSTGQETQYF.

CDR3 region: CAITETGNNEQFF. The CDR3 DNA sequence: TGTGCCATCACGGAGACAGGGAACAATGAGCAGTTCTTC. The chain combines TRBV10-3 with TRBJ2-1; TRBD1 matches 7 bases. CDR3 length: 13 residues. Germline-derived CDR1 and CDR2 are ENHRY and SYGVKD. The V segment lost 7 bases and the J segment 5 bases; nucleotides outside the gene matches: 5.

The chain has TRBV27 and TRBJ2-1; D unclear. The CDR3 contains 17 residues. The germline CDR1 and CDR2 sequences are MNHEY and SMNVEV (reference sequence). Trimming pared 3 bases from V and 0 bases from J, leaving 15 bases between. The CDR3 spells CASSFFPPESSYNEQFF. CDR3 nucleotide sequence: TGTGCCAGCAGTTTTTTCCCCCCAGAAAGCTCCTACAATGAGCAGTTCTTC.

This clone was seen just once. J is TRBJ2-5 and V is TRBV21-1; the D call TRBD2 from the table was never checked on the DNA. Gene TRBJ2-7 matches the end of the DNA better, so the J call may be wrong. TRBV21-1 is listed as a pseudogene. This CDR3 has 23 residues. CDR3 sequence: CASSKVPPMSGQPGLAATYEQYF. The CDR3 DNA follows: TGTGCCAGCAGCAAAGTTCCCCCCATGTCGGGACAGCCGGGACTAGCGGCAACCTACGAGCAGTACTTC.

The V call is TRBV5-1, the J call TRBJ1-1; tentatively, D is TRBD1 (6 bases). With 0 bases removed from V and 7 bases from J, the gap between germline ends came to 25 bases. Germline V gene lookup returns CDR1 SGHRS and CDR2 YFSETQ. There are 18 residues in the CDR3. CDR3 in DNA: TGCGCCAGCAGCTTGGCGCGGCCCTGGGACAATCCGACCTTTGAAGCTTTCTTT. As protein: CASSLARPWDNPTFEAFF.

The V gene is TRBV28, the J gene TRBJ2-3, with TRBD2 matching over 7 bases. CDR1 is MDHEN, CDR2 SYDVKM, per germline. The V segment lost 4 bases and the J segment 2 bases; nucleotides outside the gene matches: 18. This CDR3 contains 19 residues. The CDR3 bases are TGTGCCAGCAGTTCTCGACGTTTTGCGGGAGAGTCATCCACAGATACGCAGTATTTT. Encoded protein: CASSSRRFAGESSTDTQYF.

A note on this clone: At one of its ends the junction is not consistent with the germline gene, which may arise from a read error. This rearrangement joins TRBV7-9 to TRBJ1-1, with TRBD1 matching over 7 bases. This CDR3 has 17 amino acids. Germline V gene data show CDR1 as SEHNR and CDR2 as FQNEAQ (reference sequence). CDR3 in DNA: TGTTCCAGCAGTTTCGGGGACAGTGTAAGGGGGAACACTGAAGCTTTCTTT. This encodes CSSSFGDSVRGNTEAFF.

This clone came up once. This chain joins TRBV7-3 and TRBJ2-1, with 10 nucleotides matching TRBD2. V was clipped by 2 bases and J by 4 bases; unmatched bases: 2. CDR1 SGHTA and CDR2 FQGTGA come from the germline V gene. This CDR3 has 15 residues. The CDR3 DNA reads as TGTGCCAGCAGCTTATCTAGCGGGAGTTACAATGAGCAGTTCTTC. It is translated as CASSLSSGSYNEQFF.

The genes are TRBV19 and TRBJ1-2; 10 nucleotides match TRBD1. Trimming cost V 3 bases and J 4 bases; bases outside gene matches: 8. The germline gives CDR1 LNHDA, CDR2 SQIVND (reference sequence). The CDR3 covers 16 residues. Written as DNA, the CDR3 is TGTGCCAGTAGTATCGCGGACAGGGGGACCGCCTATGGCTACACCTTC. It is translated as CASSIADRGTAYGYTF.

The gene calls are TRBV30 and TRBJ1-1; D not certain. V was pared by 2 bases and J by 3 bases, with 16 bases between. The CDR3 consists of 15 residues. The germline V gene encodes CDR1 GTSNPN and CDR2 SVGIG (reference sequence). CDR3 sequence: CAWSSLTSADTEAFF. CDR3 DNA: TGTGCCTGGAGTTCCCTTACGTCGGCGGACACTGAAGCTTTCTTT.

The J gene is TRBJ2-1, the V gene TRBV6-4; 12 bases are a match to TRBD2. The CDR3 consists of 15 residues. Trimming cost V 6 bases and J 3 bases; bases outside gene matches: 3. CDR1 and CDR2 (germline): MRHNA, SNTAGT. The CDR3 coding sequence is TGTGCCAGCAGCTCACTAGCGGGAGGCTACAATGAGCAGTTCTTC. Its protein product is CASSSLAGGYNEQFF.

This clone was seen only a few times. The chain is built from TRBV6-1 and TRBJ2-3; TRBD2 matches 14 bases. This CDR3 region has 15 residues. The V gene's germline CDR1 is MNHNS and CDR2 SASEGT. After removal of 4 bases from V and 5 bases from J, the junction contained 2 bases not matched to a gene. The CDR3 is CASSGTSGGKDTQYF. The CDR3 coding sequence is TGTGCCAGCAGTGGGACTAGCGGGGGGAAAGATACGCAGTATTTT.

V is TRBV29-1 and J is TRBJ2-6; D remains unclear. CDR1 is SQVTM and CDR2 is ANQGSEA in the germline V gene. The CDR3 runs to 14 residues. V was cut by 7 bases and J by 0 bases, with 10 bases left in between. CDR3 protein: CSATLGSGANVLTF. The DNA of the CDR3 is TGCAGCGCGACCCTAGGCTCTGGGGCCAACGTCCTGACTTTC.

This rearrangement joins TRBV5-1 to TRBJ2-7, with 7 positions matching TRBD1. Trimming at V came to 0 bases and at J to 7 bases, leaving 13 bases not matched to a gene. CDR3 size: 16 residues. Per germline, CDR1 SGHRS and CDR2 YFSETQ. The CDR3 here is CASSLAAGGSPGEQYF. Written as DNA, the CDR3 is TGCGCCAGCAGCTTGGCGGCAGGGGGATCCCCCGGGGAGCAGTACTTC.

The V call is TRBV4-1, the J call TRBJ2-1; 13 bases agree with TRBD2. Germline CDR1 and CDR2: MGHRA and YSYEKL. Trimming removed 3 bases from V and 5 bases from J; junction bases left unmatched: 7. The CDR3 length is 17 residues. This chain's CDR3 is CASSHRGLAGTNNEQFF. CDR3 coding DNA: TGCGCCAGCAGCCACCGGGGACTAGCGGGGACCAACAATGAGCAGTTCTTC.

This rearrangement joins TRBV30 to TRBJ1-5; maybe TRBD1 (5 bases). V lost 0 bases to trimming and J lost 7 bases, with 13 bases between them. The germline gives CDR1 GTSNPN, CDR2 SVGIG (reference sequence). The CDR3 covers 14 residues. CDR3 nucleotides: TGTGCCTGGAGTGTAGTGGGGCAGGGACAGCCCCAGCATTTT. Protein: CAWSVVGQGQPQHF.

The V and J genes are TRBV5-1 and TRBJ2-1, with 8 bases aligning to TRBD2. Looked up from germline, CDR1 is SGHRS and CDR2 is YFSETQ. With V trimmed by 0 bases and J by 7 bases, 3 bases remained unmatched. The CDR3 extends over 14 amino acids. In DNA form, the CDR3 reads TGCGCCAGCAGCTTGGGGGGCGGGAGGAATGAGCAGTTCTTC. This codes for CASSLGGGRNEQFF.

The chain has TRBV10-2 and TRBJ1-1; D gene unclear. V was trimmed by 2 bases and J by 0 bases, leaving 7 bases between them. The length of the CDR3 is 14 residues. Germline lookup yields CDR1 WSHSY and CDR2 SAAADI. CDR3 region: CASSEHTMNTEAFF. The CDR3 DNA is TGCGCCAGCAGTGAGCACACGATGAACACTGAAGCTTTCTTT.